This note documents a single T cell receptor (beta chain) sequence. The sample comes from a study of blood T cell repertoires in COVID-19. Study-wide background: Samples of COVID-19 (acute and convalescent) were obtained from the United States, Italy and Spain. In each case, the material was cDNA or gDNA derived from T cells, B-cell-depleted T cells, or PBMCs.

Seattle's enrolled individuals joined amid active infection and were then monitored longitudinally. Libraries were prepared by immunoSEQ multiplex PCR; TCRdb keeps only in-frame clonotypes and omits some of them. This table holds about 240,000 clones, approximately 80% found once. The clonotype originates from a woman aged 80 or over with COVID-19, enrolled during active disease. Sequenced input: peripheral blood.

This CDR3 reads CASRRVQRESSGNTIYF. CDR3 coding DNA: TGTGCCAGCAGGCGGGTACAGAGAGAGAGCTCTGGAAACACCATATATTTT. The chain has TRBV2 and TRBJ1-3; D is unclear. CDR1 and CDR2 (germline): SNHLY, FYNNEI. V gave up 6 bases and J gave up 0 bases, with 18 bases separating them. There are 17 residues in the CDR3.